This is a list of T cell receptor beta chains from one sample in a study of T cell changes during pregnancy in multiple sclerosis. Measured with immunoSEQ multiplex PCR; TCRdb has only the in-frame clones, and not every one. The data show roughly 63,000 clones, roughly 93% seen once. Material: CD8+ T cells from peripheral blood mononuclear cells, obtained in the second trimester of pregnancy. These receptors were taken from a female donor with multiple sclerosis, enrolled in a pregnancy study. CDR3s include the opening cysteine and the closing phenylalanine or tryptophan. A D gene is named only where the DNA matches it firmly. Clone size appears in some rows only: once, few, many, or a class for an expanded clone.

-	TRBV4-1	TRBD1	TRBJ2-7	CASSLGQGIAYEQYF
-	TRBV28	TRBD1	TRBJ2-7	CASSLPGTGAYEQYF
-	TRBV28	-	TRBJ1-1	CASSSGAGGTEAFF
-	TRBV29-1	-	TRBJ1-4	CSAQGGVEEKLFF
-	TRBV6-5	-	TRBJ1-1	CASGGGTEAFF
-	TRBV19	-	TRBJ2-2	CASSIAVGELFF
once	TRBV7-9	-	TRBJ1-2	CASSLRFNEGHGYTF
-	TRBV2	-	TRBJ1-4	CASSESVAATNEKLFF
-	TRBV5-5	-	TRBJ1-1	CASRTANTEAFF
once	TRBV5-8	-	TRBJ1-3	CASTYQRYTIYF
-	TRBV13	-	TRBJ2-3	CASSSTEGDTQYF
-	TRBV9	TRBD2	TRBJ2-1	CASNSGRAEQFF
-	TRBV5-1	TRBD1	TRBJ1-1	CASSSYAQGQGAGGTEAFF
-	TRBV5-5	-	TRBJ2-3	CASSRGGLYTDTQYF
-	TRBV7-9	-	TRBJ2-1	CASSLVMGGTYNEQFF
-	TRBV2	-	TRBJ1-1	CASGKEGSGTEAFF
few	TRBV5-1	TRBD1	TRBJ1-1	CASSFGTGNTEAFF
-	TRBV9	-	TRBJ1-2	CASGAYGYTF
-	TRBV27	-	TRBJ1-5	CASSLDGGGNQPQHF
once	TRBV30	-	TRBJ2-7	CAWILGRGEQYF